This entry is about one T cell receptor (beta chain). Germline trimming cut 0 bases from V and 6 bases from J; bases unmatched to any gene: 7. CDR1 and CDR2 from the germline V gene are GTSNPN and SVGIG (reference sequence). The CDR3 is 14 amino acids. Authors' data handling: Scientists estimated how many nucleated cells there were by amplifying reference gene primers. Here immunoSEQ multiplex PCR was the method, and the copy in TCRdb shows in-frame clones only, minus some. V and J calls plus clone size are reproduced from that table; the DNA served to infer D and trimming. The sample has around 76,000 clones; 85% are singletons. This record comes from a study of blood T cell repertoires in COVID-19. Study at large: Sites across the United States, Italy and Spain contributed samples from acute and convalescent COVID-19. T cells, B-cell-depleted T cells, or PBMCs provided the cDNA or gDNA that served as material.

V is TRBV30 and J is TRBJ1-2; 7 bases line up with TRBD1. The sequenced sample consisted of peripheral blood. This TCR came from an elderly man with acute or convalescent COVID-19. The CDR3 coding sequence is TGTGCCTGGAGTGTAACGACAGGGTGGAATGGCTACACCTTC. This translates into CAWSVTTGWNGYTF.